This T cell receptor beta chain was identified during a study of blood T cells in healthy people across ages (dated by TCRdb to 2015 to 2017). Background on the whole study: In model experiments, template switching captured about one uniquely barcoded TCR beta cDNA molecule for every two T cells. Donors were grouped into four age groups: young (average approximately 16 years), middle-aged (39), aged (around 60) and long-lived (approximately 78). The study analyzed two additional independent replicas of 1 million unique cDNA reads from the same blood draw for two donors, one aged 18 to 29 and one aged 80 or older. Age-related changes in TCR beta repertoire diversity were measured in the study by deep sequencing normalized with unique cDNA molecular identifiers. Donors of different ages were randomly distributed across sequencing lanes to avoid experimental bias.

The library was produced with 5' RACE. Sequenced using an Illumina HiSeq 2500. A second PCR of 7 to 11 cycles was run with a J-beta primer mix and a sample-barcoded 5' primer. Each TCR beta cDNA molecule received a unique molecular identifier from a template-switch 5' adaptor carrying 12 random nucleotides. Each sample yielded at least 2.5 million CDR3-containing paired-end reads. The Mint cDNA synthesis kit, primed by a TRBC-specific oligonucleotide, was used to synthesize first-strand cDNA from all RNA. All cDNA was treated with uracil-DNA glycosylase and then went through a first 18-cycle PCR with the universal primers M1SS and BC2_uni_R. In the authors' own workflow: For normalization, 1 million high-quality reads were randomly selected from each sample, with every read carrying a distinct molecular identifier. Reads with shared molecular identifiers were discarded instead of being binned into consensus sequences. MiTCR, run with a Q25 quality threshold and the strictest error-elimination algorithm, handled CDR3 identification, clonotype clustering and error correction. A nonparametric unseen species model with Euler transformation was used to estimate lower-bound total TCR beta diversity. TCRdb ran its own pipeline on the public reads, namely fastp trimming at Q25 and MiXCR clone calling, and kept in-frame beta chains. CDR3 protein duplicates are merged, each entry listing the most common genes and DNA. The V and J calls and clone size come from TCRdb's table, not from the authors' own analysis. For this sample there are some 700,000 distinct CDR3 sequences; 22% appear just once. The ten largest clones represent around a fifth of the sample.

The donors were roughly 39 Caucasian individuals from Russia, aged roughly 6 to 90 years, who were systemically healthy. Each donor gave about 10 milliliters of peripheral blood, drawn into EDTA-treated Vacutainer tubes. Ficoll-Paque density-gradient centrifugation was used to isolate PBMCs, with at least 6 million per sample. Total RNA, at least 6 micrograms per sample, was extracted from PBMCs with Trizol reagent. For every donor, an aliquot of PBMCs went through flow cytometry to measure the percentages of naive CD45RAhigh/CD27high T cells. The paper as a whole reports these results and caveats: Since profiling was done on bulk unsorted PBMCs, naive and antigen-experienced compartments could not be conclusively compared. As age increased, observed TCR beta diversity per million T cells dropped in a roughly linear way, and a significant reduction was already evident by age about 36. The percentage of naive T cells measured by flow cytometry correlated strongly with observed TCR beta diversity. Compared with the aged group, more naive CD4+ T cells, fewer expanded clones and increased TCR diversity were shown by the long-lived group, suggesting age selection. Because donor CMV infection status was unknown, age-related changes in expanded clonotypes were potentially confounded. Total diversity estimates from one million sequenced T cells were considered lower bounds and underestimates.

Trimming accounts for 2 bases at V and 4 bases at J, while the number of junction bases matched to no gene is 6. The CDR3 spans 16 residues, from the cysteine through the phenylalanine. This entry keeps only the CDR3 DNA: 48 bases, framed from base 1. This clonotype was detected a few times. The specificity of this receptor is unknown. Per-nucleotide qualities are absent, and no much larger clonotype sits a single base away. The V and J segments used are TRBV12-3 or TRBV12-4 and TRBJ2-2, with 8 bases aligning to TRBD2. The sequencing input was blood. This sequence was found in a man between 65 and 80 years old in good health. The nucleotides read TGTGCCAGCAGTTTATCGGTTAGCGGGACCACCGGGGAGCTGTTTTTT. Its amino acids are CASSLSVSGTTGELFF.